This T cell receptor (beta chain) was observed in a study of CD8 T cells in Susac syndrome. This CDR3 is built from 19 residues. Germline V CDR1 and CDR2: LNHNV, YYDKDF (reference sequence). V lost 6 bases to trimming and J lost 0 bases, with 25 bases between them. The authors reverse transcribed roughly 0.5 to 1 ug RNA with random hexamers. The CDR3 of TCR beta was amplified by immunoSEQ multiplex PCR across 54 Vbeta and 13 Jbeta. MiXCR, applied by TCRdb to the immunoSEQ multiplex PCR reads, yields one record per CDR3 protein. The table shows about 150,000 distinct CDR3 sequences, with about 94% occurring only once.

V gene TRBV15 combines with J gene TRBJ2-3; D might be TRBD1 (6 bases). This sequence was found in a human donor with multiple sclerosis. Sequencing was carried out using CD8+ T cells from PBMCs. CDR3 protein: CATSPPGIGQSLSTDTQYF. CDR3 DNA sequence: TGTGCCACCAGTCCGCCCGGTATTGGACAGTCCCTTAGCACAGATACGCAGTATTTT.